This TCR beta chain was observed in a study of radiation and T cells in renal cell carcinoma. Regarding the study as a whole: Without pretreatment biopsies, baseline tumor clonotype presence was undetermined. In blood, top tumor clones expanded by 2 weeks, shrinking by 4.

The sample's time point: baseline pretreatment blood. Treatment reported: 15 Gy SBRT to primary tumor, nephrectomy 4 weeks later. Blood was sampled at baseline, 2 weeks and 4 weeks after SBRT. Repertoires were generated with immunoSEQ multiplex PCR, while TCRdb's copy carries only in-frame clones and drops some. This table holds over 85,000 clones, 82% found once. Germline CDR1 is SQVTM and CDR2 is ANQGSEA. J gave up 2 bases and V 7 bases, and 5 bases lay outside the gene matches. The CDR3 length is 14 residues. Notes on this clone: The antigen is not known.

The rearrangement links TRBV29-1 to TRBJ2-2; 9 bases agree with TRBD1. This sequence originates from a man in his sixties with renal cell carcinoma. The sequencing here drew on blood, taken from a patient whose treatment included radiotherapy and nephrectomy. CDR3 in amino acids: CSAWGQGNTGELFF. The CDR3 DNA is TGCAGCGCCTGGGGACAGGGAAACACCGGGGAGCTGTTTTTT.